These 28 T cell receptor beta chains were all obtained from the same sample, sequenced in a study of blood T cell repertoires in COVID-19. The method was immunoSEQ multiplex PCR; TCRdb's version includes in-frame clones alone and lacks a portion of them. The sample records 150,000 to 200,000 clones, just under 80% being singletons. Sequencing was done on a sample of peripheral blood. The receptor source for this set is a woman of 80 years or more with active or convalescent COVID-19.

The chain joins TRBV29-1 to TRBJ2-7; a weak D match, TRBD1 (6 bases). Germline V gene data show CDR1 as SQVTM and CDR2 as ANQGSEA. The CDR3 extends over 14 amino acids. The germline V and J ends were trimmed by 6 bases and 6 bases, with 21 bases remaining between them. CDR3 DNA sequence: TGCAGCGTCGCTTCACAGGGTGTAGGAGGCGAGCAGTACTTC. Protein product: CSVASQGVGGEQYF.

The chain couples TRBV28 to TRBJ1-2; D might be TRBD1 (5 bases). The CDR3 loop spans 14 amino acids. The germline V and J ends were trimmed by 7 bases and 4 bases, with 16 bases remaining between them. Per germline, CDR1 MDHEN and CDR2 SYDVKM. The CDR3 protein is CASTSTDTLYGYTF. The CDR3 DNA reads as TGTGCCAGCACCTCCACGGACACCCTCTATGGCTACACCTTC.

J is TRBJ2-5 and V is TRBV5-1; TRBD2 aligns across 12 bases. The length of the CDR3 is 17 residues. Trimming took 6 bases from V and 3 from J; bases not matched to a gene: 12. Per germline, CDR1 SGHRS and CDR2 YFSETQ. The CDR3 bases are TGCGCCAGCAAAGGTGGTGTGACTAGCGGGGGAGAAGAGACCCAGTACTTC. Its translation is CASKGGVTSGGEETQYF.

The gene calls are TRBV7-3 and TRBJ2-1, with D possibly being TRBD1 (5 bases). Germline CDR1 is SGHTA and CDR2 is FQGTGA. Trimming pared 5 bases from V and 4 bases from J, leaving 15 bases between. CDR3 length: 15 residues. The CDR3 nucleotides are TGTGCCAGCAGCCGTTACAATGGGGCTTACAATGAGCAGTTCTTC. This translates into CASSRYNGAYNEQFF.

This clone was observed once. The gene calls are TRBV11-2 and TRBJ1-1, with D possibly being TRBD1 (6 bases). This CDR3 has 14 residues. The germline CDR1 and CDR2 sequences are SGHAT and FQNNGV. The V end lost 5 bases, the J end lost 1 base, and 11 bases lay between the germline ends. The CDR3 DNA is TGTGCCAGCAGCCAACAGGGTTGGAACACTGAAGCTTTCTTT. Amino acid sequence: CASSQQGWNTEAFF.

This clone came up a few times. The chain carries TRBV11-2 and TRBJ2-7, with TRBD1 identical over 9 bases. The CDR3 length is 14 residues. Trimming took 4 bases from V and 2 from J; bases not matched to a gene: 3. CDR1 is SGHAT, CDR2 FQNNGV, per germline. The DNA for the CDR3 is TGTGCCAGCAGCTCACAGGGGGCGACCTACGAGCAGTACTTC. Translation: CASSSQGATYEQYF.

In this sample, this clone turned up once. CDR3 amino acids: CASSLLQRGALTDTQYF. The DNA of the CDR3 is TGTGCCAGCAGCTTGTTACAGCGGGGGGCTCTCACAGATACGCAGTATTTT. The gene calls are TRBV7-6 and TRBJ2-3; 9 bases agree with TRBD2. The CDR3 has 17 residues. V lost 3 bases and J lost 2; bases outside the gene matches: 9. Germline V lookup: CDR1 SGHVS, CDR2 FNYEAQ.

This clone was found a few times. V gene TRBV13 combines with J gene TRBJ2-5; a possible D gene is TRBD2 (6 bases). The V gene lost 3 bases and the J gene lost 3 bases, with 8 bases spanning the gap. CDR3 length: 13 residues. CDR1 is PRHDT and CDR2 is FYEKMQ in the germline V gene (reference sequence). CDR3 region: CASSFGTEETQYF. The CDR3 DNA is TGTGCCAGCAGCTTCGGGACTGAAGAGACCCAGTACTTC.

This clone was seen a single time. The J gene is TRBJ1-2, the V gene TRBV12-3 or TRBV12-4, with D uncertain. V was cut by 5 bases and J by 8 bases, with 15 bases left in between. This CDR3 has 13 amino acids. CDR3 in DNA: TGTGCCAGCAGTCGTACATCGGAGGTGGGCTACACCTTC. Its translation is CASSRTSEVGYTF.

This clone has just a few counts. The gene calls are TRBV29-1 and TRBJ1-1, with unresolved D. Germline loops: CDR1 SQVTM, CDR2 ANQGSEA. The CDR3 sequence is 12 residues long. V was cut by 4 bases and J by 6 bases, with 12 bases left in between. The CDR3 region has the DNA TGCAGCGTTGCTGAGCAGGTCGCTGAAGCTTTCTTT. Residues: CSVAEQVAEAFF.

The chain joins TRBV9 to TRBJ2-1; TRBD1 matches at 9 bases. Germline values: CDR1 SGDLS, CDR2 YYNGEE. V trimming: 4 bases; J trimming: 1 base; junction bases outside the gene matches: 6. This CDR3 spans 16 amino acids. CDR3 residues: CASSPRTGASYNEQFF. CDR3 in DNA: TGTGCCAGCAGCCCCCGGACAGGGGCTTCCTACAATGAGCAGTTCTTC. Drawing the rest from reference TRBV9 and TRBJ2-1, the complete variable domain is DSGVTQTPKHLITATGQRVTLRCSPRSGDLSVYWYQQSLDQGLQFLIQYYNGEERAKGNILERFSAQQFPDLHSELNLSSLELGDSALYFCASSPRTGASYNEQFFGPGTRLTVL.

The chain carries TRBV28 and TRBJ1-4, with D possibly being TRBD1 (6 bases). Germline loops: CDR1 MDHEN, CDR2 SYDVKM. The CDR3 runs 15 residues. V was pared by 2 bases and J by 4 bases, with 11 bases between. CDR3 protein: CASSLGGAFNEKLFF. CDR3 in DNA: TGTGCCAGCAGTTTAGGGGGGGCGTTTAATGAAAAACTGTTTTTT.

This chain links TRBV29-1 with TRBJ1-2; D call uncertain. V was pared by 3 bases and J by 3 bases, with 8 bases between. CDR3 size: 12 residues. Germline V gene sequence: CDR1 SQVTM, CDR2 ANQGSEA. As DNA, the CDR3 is TGCAGCGTTGATAGTTCCCACTATGGCTACACCTTC. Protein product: CSVDSSHYGYTF.

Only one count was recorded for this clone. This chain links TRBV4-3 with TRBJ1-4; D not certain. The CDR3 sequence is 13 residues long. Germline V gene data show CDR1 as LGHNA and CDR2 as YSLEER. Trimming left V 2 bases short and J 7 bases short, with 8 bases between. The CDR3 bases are TGCGCCAGCAGCCAACTCCGGGGTGAAAAACTGTTTTTT. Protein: CASSQLRGEKLFF.

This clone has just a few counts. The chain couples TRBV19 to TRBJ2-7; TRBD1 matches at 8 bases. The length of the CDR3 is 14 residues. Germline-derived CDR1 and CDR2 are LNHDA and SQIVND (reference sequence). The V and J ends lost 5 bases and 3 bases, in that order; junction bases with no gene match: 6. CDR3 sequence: CASSPRDRRYEQYF. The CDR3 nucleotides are TGTGCCAGTAGTCCCCGGGACAGGCGCTACGAGCAGTACTTC.

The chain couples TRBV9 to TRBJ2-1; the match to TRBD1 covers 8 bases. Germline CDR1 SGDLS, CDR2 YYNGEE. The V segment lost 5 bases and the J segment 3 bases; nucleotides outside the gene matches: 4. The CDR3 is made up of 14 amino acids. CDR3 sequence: CASSRQGIYNEQFF. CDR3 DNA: TGTGCCAGCAGTCGACAGGGGATCTACAATGAGCAGTTCTTC.

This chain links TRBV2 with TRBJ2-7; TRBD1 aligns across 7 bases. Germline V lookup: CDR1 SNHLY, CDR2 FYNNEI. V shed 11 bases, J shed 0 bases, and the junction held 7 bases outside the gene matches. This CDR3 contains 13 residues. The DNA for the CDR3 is TGTGCCGGGGGACAGTCCTACTCCTACGAGCAGTACTTC. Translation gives CAGGQSYSYEQYF.

The CDR3 DNA is TGTGCCAGCAGCTCACCATGGACTAGCGGGAACCAAGAGACCCAGTACTTC. Protein sequence: CASSSPWTSGNQETQYF. The chain links TRBV5-4 to TRBJ2-5, with 12 bases identical to TRBD2. CDR3 length equals 17 residues. Germline CDR1 and CDR2: SGHNT and YYREEE (reference sequence). V gave up 3 bases and J gave up 0 bases; unmatched junction bases: 6.

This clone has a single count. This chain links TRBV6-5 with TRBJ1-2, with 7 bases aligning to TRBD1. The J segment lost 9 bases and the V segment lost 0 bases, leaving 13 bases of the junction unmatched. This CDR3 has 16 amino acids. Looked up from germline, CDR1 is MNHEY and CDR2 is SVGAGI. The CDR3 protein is CASSYSRGQLEGSYTF. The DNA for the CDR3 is TGTGCCAGCAGTTACTCGAGGGGACAGCTTGAAGGTAGCTACACCTTC.

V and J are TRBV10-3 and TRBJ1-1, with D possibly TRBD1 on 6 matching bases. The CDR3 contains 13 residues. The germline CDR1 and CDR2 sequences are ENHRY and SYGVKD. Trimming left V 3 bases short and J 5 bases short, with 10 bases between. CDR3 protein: CAISEVGGTEAFF. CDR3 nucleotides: TGTGCCATCAGTGAAGTAGGGGGAACTGAAGCTTTCTTT.

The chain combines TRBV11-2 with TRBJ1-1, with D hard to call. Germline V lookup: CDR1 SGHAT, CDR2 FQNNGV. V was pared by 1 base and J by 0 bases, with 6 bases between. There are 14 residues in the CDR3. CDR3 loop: CASSLVGVNTEAFF. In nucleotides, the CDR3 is TGTGCCAGCAGCTTAGTCGGGGTGAACACTGAAGCTTTCTTT.

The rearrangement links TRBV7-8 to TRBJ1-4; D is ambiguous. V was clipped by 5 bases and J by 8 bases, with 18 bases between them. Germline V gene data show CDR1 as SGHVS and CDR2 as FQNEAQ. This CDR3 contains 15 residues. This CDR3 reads CASSRLSGGGEKLFF. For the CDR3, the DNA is TGTGCCAGCAGCCGACTCTCCGGCGGTGGCGAAAAACTGTTTTTT.

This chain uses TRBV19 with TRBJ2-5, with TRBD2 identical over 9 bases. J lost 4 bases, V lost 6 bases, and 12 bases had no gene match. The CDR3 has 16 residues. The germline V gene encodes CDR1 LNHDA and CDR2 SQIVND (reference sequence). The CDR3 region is CASRKGRGGLGETQYF. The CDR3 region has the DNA TGTGCCAGTAGGAAGGGGCGGGGGGGGCTTGGAGAGACCCAGTACTTC.

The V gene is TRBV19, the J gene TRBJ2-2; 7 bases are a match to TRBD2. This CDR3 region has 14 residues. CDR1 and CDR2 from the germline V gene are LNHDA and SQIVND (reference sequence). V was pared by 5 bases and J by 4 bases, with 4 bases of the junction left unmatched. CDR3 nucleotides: TGTGCCAGTAGTCCAGGGACTACCACCGGGGAGCTGTTTTTT. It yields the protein CASSPGTTTGELFF.

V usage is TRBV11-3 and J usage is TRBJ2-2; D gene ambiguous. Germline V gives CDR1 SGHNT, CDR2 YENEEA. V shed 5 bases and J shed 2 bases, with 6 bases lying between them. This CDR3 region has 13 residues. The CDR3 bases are TGTGCCAGCAGCCCCAGAAACACCGGGGAGCTGTTTTTT. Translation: CASSPRNTGELFF.

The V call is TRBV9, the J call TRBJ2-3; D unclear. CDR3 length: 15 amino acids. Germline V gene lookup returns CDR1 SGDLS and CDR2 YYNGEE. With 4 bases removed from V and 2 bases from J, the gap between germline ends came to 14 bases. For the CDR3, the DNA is TGTGCCAGCAGCCCACGCCAGTTTATCACAGATACGCAGTATTTT. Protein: CASSPRQFITDTQYF.

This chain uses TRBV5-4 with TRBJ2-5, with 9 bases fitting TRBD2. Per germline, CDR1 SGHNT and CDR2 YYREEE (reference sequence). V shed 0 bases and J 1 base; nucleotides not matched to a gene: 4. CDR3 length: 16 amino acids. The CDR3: CASSLGASGIQETQYF. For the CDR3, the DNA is TGTGCCAGCAGCTTGGGGGCTAGCGGGATCCAAGAGACCCAGTACTTC.

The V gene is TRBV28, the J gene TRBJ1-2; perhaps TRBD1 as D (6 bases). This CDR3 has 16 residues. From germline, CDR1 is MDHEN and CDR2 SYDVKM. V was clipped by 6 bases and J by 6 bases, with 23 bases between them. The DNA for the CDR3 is TGTGCCAGCAGCCTTCCGAGATTTCGTAAGGGGGATGGCTACACCTTC. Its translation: CASSLPRFRKGDGYTF.